This is a list of T cell receptor beta chains from one sample in a study of PD-1 blockade in classical Hodgkin lymphoma. The repertoire was sequenced with immunoSEQ multiplex PCR; TCRdb's copy has only in-frame clones and lacks some. Of about 26,000 clones in the sample, approximately 67% were seen once. Sequencing used peripheral blood mononuclear cells (PBMCs), obtained before the second cycle of nivolumab. These receptors were obtained from a human donor with classical Hodgkin lymphoma. CDR3s include the opening cysteine and the closing phenylalanine or tryptophan. Each record gives: CDR3 length, V gene, J gene, clone size, D gene, CDR3 DNA, CDR3 protein. D genes are given only for firm matches. Part of the rows lack a size; the others show once, few, many or a class for expanded clones.

>14|TRBV28|TRBJ1-3|NA|NA
TGTGCCAGCCGTGAGGGGCGGTCTGGAAACACCATATATTTT
CASREGRSGNTIYF
>14|TRBV6-5|TRBJ2-7|medium-sized|TRBD1
TGTGCCAGCAGTCTACAGGGGGCGGCCTACGAGCAGTACTTC
CASSLQGAAYEQYF
>15|TRBV19|TRBJ1-2|NA|NA
TGTGCCAGTAGTATTGCGGACACCACTAACTATGGCTACACCTTC
CASSIADTTNYGYTF
>14|TRBV9|TRBJ2-5|NA|NA
TGTGCCAGCAGCGTAGATGTCGGGGGTGAGACCCAGTACTTC
CASSVDVGGETQYF
>17|TRBV21-1|TRBJ2-3|NA|NA
TGTGCCAGCAGCAAAGGAGGTACGGCGGGGGGCACAGATACGCAGTATTTT
CASSKGGTAGGTDTQYF
>14|TRBV2|TRBJ1-5|NA|TRBD1
TGTGCCAGCAGGGACAGGGGAGTGAATCAGCCCCAGCATTTT
CASRDRGVNQPQHF
>13|TRBV30|TRBJ2-5|NA|NA
TGTGCCTGGAGTCCATGGATTTCAGAGACCCAGTACTTC
CAWSPWISETQYF
>15|TRBV11-3|TRBJ2-3|NA|NA
TGTGCCAGCAGCCTCCGGGGTGTAGGGGCAGATACGCAGTATTTT
CASSLRGVGADTQYF
>14|TRBV5-1|TRBJ1-1|NA|NA
TGCGCCAGCAGCTGGGTGGGACAGAACACTGAAGCTTTCTTT
CASSWVGQNTEAFF
>14|TRBV19|TRBJ1-1|NA|NA
TGTGCCAGTAGTATTGGGAGTCTGTGGGGGGGAGCTTTCTTT
CASSIGSLWGGAFF
>14|TRBV28|TRBJ1-2|NA|TRBD1
TGTGCCAGCACCCTGACAGGGACTAACTATGGCTACACCTTC
CASTLTGTNYGYTF
>13|TRBV7-2|TRBJ2-7|NA|NA
TGTGCCAGCAGCTTAGCGGACACCTACGAGCAGTACTTC
CASSLADTYEQYF
>17|TRBV7-2|TRBJ2-3|once|TRBD2
TGTGCCAGCAGCTTACTCGTCGGACTAGCGGGAGGAGATACGCAGTATTTT
CASSLLVGLAGGDTQYF
>15|TRBV7-2|TRBJ1-5|NA|NA
TGTGCCAGCAGCTTTTTAGGGTGGAGCAATCAGCCCCAGCATTTT
CASSFLGWSNQPQHF
>15|TRBV19|TRBJ1-2|NA|TRBD1
TGTGCCACCCAGCCTAATCAGGGGGCAAACTATGGCTACACCTTC
CATQPNQGANYGYTF